The rows below give T cell receptor beta chains drawn from one sample of a study of blood T cell repertoires in COVID-19. The assay was immunoSEQ multiplex PCR, and TCRdb's table has in-frame clones only and misses some. The sample shows fewer than 500,000 clones, 75% to 90% of them seen only once. Sequenced input: peripheral blood. The source is a woman aged 25 to 39 with active or convalescent COVID-19. Each CDR3 is given without its conserved first and last residue. The order of the fields is V gene, J gene, CDR3 length, CDR3 protein.

TRBV4-1,TRBJ1-6,15,ASSQEGTGSSNSPLH
TRBV6-1,TRBJ1-1,13,ASSDRAGGDTEAF
TRBV15,TRBJ1-1,13,ATSRDRTVPGGAF
TRBV11-3,TRBJ1-1,14,ASSPMTGAINTEAF
TRBV2,TRBJ1-1,14,ASSEAPDRMNTEAF
TRBV2,TRBJ1-1,13,ASSPQGVRNTEAF
TRBV3-1/TRBV3-2,TRBJ2-5,13,ASSPDNSGGETQY
TRBV2,TRBJ2-1,9,ASSTSNEQF
TRBV12-3/TRBV12-4,TRBJ1-1,11,AGGQGRDTEAF
TRBV27,TRBJ1-2,12,ASSSNGGNYGYT
TRBV6-1,TRBJ1-1,12,ASSEGRPNTEAF
TRBV10-3,TRBJ2-7,11,AIRGADSYEQY
TRBV4-2,TRBJ2-3,13,ASSQGGGATDTQY
TRBV5-1,TRBJ2-3,12,ASRYTGTEDTQY
TRBV15,TRBJ2-7,13,ATSRPGTGIYEQY
TRBV20-1,TRBJ2-7,11,SASQAGEGEQY
TRBV10-3,TRBJ2-2,14,ATGTSGKSGTGELF
TRBV7-9,TRBJ2-2,14,ASSPAAGSFTGELF